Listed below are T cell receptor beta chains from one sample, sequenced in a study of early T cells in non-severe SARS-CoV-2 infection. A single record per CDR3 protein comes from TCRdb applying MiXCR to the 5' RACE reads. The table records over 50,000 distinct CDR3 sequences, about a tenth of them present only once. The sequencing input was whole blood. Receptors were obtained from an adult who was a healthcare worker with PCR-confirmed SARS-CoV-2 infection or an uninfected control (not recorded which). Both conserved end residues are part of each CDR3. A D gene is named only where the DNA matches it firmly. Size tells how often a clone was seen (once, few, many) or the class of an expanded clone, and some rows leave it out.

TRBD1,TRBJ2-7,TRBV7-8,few,CASSHTRLVGQYEQYF,TGTGCCAGCAGCCACACCCGCCTCGTGGGACAGTACGAGCAGTACTTC
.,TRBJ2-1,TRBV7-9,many,CASSENVLDEQFF,TGTGCCAGCAGCGAAAACGTCCTGGATGAGCAGTTCTTC
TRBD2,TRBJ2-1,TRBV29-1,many,CSVVAGGRNEQFF,TGCAGCGTTGTGGCGGGGGGCCGCAATGAGCAGTTCTTC
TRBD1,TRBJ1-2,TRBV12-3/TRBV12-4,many,CASSPGQPYGYTF,TGTGCCAGCAGCCCGGGACAGCCATATGGCTACACCTTC
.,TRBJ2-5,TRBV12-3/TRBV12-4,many,CASSLRSTQETQYF,TGTGCCAGCAGTTTAAGGTCTACTCAAGAGACCCAGTACTTC
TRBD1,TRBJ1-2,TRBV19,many,CATSRGLNYGYTF,TGTGCCACCTCGAGGGGGCTTAACTATGGCTACACCTTC
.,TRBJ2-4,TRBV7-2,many,CASSLADGANGAKYF,TGTGCCAGCAGCTTAGCTGACGGGGCTAACGGGGCGAAGTACTTC
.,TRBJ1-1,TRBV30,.,CAWSGGPNTEAFF,TGTGCCTGGAGTGGCGGACCGAACACTGAAGCTTTCTTT
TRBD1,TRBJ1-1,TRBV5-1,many,CASSPGAGGVSTEAFF,TGCGCCAGCAGCCCAGGGGCAGGGGGAGTGTCCACTGAAGCTTTCTTT
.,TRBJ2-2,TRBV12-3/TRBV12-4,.,CASSQPQGTGELFF,TGTGCCAGCAGCCAGCCCCAGGGAACCGGGGAGCTGTTTTTT
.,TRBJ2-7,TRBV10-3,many,CAVLRGGSSYEQYF,TGTGCCGTGCTCAGGGGGGGAAGCTCCTACGAGCAGTACTTC
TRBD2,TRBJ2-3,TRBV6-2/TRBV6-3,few,CASSYPGLAIADTQYF,TGTGCCAGCAGTTACCCGGGACTAGCGATAGCAGATACGCAGTATTTT
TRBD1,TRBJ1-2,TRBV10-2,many,CASSESGGAPYGYTF,TGCGCCAGCAGTGAGTCAGGGGGCGCCCCTTATGGCTACACCTTC
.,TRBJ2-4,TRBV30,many,CAWSVRTLDKNIQYF,TGTGCCTGGAGTGTACGGACCTTGGACAAAAACATTCAGTACTTC
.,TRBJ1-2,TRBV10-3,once,CAISELGQRGYTF,TGTGCCATCAGTGAGTTGGGACAACGGGGCTACACCTTC
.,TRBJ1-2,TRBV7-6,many,CASSLGRGTADYGYTF,TGTGCCAGCAGCTTAGGCCGCGGGACGGCTGACTATGGCTACACCTTC
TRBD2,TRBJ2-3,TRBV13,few,CASSLGSGGRHTDTQYF,TGTGCCAGCAGCCTGGGTAGCGGGGGCCGACACACAGATACGCAGTATTTT
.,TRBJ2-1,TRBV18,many,CASSRREGGAFF,TGTGCCAGCTCACGACGAGAGGGGGGGGCGTTCTTC
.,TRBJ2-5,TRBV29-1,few,CSVGGPRMDF,TGCAGCGTCGGTGGTCCCCGTATGGACTTC
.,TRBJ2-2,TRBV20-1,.,CSASPRVGGPGELFF,TGCAGTGCTAGTCCCAGGGTCGGCGGGCCCGGGGAGCTGTTTTTT
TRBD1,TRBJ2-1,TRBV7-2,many,CASSLPRTGGDEQFF,TGTGCCAGCAGCTTACCCAGGACAGGGGGCGACGAGCAGTTCTTC
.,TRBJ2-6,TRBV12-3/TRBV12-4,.,CANRAAGANVLTF,TGTGCCAACCGTGCGGCTGGGGCCAACGTCCTGACTTTC
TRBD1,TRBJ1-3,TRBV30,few,CASNRDRGNTIYF,TGTGCCTCAAACCGGGACAGGGGAAACACCATATATTTT
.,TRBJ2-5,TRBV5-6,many,CASSLVKAVQETQYF,TGTGCCAGCAGCTTGGTGAAGGCTGTCCAAGAGACCCAGTACTTC
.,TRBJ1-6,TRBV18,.,CASSPFSGTENSPLHF,TGTGCCAGCTCACCATTCTCCGGGACCGAGAATTCACCCCTCCACTTT
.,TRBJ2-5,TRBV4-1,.,CASSQGTPTISETQYF,TGCGCCAGCAGCCAAGGGACTCCCACTATCTCTGAGACCCAGTACTTC
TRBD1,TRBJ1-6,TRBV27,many,CASSKLRTGVNSPLHF,TGTGCCAGCAGCAAACTCCGGACAGGAGTTAATTCACCCCTCCACTTT
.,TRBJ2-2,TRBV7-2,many,CASSFDLNTGELFF,TGTGCCAGCAGCTTCGACTTGAACACCGGGGAGCTGTTTTTT
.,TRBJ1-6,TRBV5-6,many,CASSPNGAGSPLHF,TGTGCCAGCAGCCCCAATGGGGCGGGTTCACCCCTCCACTTT
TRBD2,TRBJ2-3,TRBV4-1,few,CASSPTGTAGGPDTQYF,TGCGCCAGCAGCCCGACGGGGACAGCGGGGGGACCAGATACGCAGTATTTT
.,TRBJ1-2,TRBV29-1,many,CSVAGGTHTNYGYTF,TGCAGCGTTGCGGGGGGCACCCACACTAACTATGGCTACACCTTC
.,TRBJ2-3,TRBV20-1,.,CSAKGALGVFTDTQYF,TGCAGTGCTAAAGGAGCCCTAGGGGTGTTCACAGATACGCAGTATTTT
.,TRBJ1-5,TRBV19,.,CASMSRDSQPQHF,TGTGCCAGTATGTCCCGAGACAGTCAGCCCCAGCATTTT
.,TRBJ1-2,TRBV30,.,CAWIQENYGYTF,TGTGCCTGGATACAGGAAAACTATGGCTACACCTTC
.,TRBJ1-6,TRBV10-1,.,CASNRDTNSPLHF,TGCGCCAGCAACCGGGACACCAATTCACCCCTCCACTTT
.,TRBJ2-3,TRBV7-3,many,CASARAGTDTQYF,TGTGCCAGCGCCAGGGCCGGCACAGATACGCAGTATTTT
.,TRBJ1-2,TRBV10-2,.,CASSESLHGYTF,TGCGCCAGCAGTGAATCCCTCCATGGCTACACCTTC
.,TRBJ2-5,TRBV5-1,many,CASSLGGRTETQYF,TGCGCCAGCAGCTTGGGGGGACGAACTGAGACCCAGTACTTC
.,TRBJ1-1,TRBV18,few,CASSPRSGEAFF,TGTGCCAGCTCACCACGTAGTGGAGAAGCTTTCTTT
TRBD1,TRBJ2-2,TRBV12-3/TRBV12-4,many,CASQDRGIFTGELFF,TGTGCCAGCCAAGACAGGGGAATTTTCACCGGGGAGCTGTTTTTT
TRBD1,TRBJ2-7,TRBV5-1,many,CASSSWTGLEYEQYF,TGCGCCAGCAGCTCATGGACAGGGCTGGAGTACGAGCAGTACTTC
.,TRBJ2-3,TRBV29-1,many,CSVDSFRGDTQYF,TGCAGCGTTGACTCCTTCCGTGGAGATACGCAGTATTTT
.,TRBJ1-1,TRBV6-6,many,CASSQGPLEAFF,TGTGCCAGCAGTCAGGGGCCCCTGGAAGCTTTCTTT
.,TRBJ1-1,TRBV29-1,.,CSVEVGGGNTEAFF,TGCAGCGTTGAGGTGGGGGGCGGGAACACTGAAGCTTTCTTT
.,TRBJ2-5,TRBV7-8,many,CASSLAYGRTKQETQYF,TGTGCCAGCAGCTTAGCGTATGGGAGAACTAAACAAGAGACCCAGTACTTC
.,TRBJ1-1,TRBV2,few,CATPGYTEAFF,TGTGCCACCCCAGGGTACACTGAAGCTTTCTTT
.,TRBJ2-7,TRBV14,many,CASSHQGISSYEQYF,TGTGCCAGCAGCCACCAGGGGATTAGCTCCTACGAGCAGTACTTC
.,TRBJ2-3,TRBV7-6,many,CASSLIAAADTQYF,TGTGCCAGCAGCCTCATAGCGGCAGCAGATACGCAGTATTTT
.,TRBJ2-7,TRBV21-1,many,CASSNPPPDEQYF,TGTGCCAGCAGCAATCCCCCTCCGGACGAGCAGTACTTC
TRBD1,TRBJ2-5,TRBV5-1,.,CASSLVTGAYQETQYF,TGCGCCAGCAGCTTGGTGACAGGGGCGTACCAAGAGACCCAGTACTTC
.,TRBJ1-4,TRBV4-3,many,CASSQDLGEKLFF,TGCGCCAGCAGCCAAGATTTGGGGGAAAAACTGTTTTTT